This TCR beta chain was sequenced in a study of lymphopenia after photon versus proton radiotherapy. Using immunoSEQ multiplex PCR, the repertoire was profiled, and TCRdb retains in-frame clones only, with some absent. The table shows some 15,000 clones, with over 65% occurring only once. Study conclusions and caveats: Photon-treated patients lost naive T cells and TCR diversity; proton-treated stayed stable. Post-nadir diversity loss with photons came from oligoclonal expansion, particularly CD8+ Temra cells.

With regard to this clone: Its antigen is as yet unknown.

The germline V gene has CDR1 MGHRA and CDR2 YSYEKL. This CDR3 is built from 12 residues. V gave up 4 bases and J gave up 8 bases, with 10 bases separating them. This TCR was sampled from a man aged 45 to 65 with gastric cancer. The chain combines TRBV4-1 with TRBJ2-3, with D maybe TRBD2 (6 bases). The specimen was peripheral blood, collected from a patient treated with photon-based radiotherapy. CDR3 bases: TGCGCCAGCAGCCTGATGGGGGGTACGCAGTATTTT. This sequence encodes CASSLMGGTQYF.